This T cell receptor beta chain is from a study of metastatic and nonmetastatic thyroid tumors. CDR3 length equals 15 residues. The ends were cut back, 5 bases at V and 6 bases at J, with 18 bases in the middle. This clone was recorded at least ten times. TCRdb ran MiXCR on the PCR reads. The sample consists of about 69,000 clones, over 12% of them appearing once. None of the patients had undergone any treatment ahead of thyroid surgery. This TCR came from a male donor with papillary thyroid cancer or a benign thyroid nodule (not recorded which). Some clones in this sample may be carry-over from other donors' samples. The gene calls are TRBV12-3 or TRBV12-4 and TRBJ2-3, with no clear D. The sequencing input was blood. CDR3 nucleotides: TGTGCCAGCAGTCCCCCTTATAGGCTCCGTGATACGCAGTATTTT. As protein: CASSPPYRLRDTQYF.